Below are 14 T cell receptor beta chains sequenced from a single sample in a study of blood T cells in healthy people across ages (dated by TCRdb to 2014 to 2015). The library relied on 5' RACE. The reads were generated on an Illumina HiSeq 2500. A second PCR of roughly 7 to 11 cycles was performed with a sample-barcoded 5' primer and a J-beta primer mix. Using fastp trimming at Q25 and MiXCR clonotype assembly, TCRdb reanalyzed the public sequencing data and kept in-frame beta chains. Every distinct CDR3 protein forms one entry, paired with its most common genes and DNA. This sample comprises about 670,000 distinct CDR3 sequences, 35% to 50% of them detected only once. The biggest ten clones account for around 32% of the sample. The material sequenced was blood. Receptor source: an elderly man in good health.

The V and J genes are TRBV7-3 and TRBJ1-4; D is possibly TRBD1 (5 bases). Germline values: CDR1 SGHTA, CDR2 FQGTGA. CDR3 length: 15 residues. V dropped 0 bases and J dropped 3 bases, with 8 bases sitting between them. The CDR3 reads CASSLTGDANEKLFF. The CDR3 DNA reads TGTGCCAGCAGCTTAACAGGGGATGCTAATGAAAAACTGTTTTTT.

The V and J genes are TRBV6-4 and TRBJ2-3, with D unresolved. CDR1 is MRHNA and CDR2 is SNTAGT in the germline V gene. The V and J ends lost 4 bases and 3 bases respectively, with 11 bases between them. The length of the CDR3 is 14 residues. Written as DNA, the CDR3 is TGTGCCAGCAGTGTGACGGAGTGGACAGATACGCAGTATTTT. Encoded protein: CASSVTEWTDTQYF.

CDR3 sequence (DNA): TGTGCCACCAGTGACAAATCGACAGGGCGGCATACGCAGTATTTT. Translated: CATSDKSTGRHTQYF. The chain combines TRBV24-1 with TRBJ2-3; 7 nucleotides line up with TRBD1. This CDR3 has 15 residues. The V and J ends lost 4 bases and 7 bases, in that order; junction bases with no gene match: 10. Looked up from germline, CDR1 is KGHDR and CDR2 is SFDVKD.

The V call is TRBV4-3, the J call TRBJ1-2; possible D gene TRBD1, 5 bases. The CDR3 is made up of 14 amino acids. Germline CDR1 and CDR2: LGHNA and YSLEER. V was cut by 1 base and J by 2 bases, with 8 bases left in between. Written as DNA, the CDR3 is TGCGCCAGCAGCCAAGGACAGAGAAACTATGGCTACACCTTC. It yields the protein CASSQGQRNYGYTF.

The gene calls are TRBV28 and TRBJ2-1, with D perhaps matching TRBD1 (5 bases). This CDR3 contains 16 residues. Looked up from germline, CDR1 is MDHEN and CDR2 is SYDVKM. Trimming removed 6 bases from V and 7 bases from J, with 22 bases in between. The CDR3 sequence: CASRIGHLTAVNEQFF. The CDR3 DNA follows: TGTGCCAGCAGAATTGGACACCTTACCGCGGTAAATGAGCAGTTCTTC.

The chain has TRBV18 and TRBJ2-7; 9 bases match TRBD1. Germline CDR1 KGHSH, CDR2 LQKENI. The CDR3 has 13 residues. The trim removed 6 bases at V and 7 bases at J, leaving 7 bases unmatched. This chain's CDR3 is CASSDRGTKEQYF. The DNA for the CDR3 is TGTGCCAGCTCCGACAGGGGGACTAAGGAGCAGTACTTC.

Concerning this clonotype: One end of the junction does not line up with germline, which may come from a read error. The chain recombines TRBV12-3 or TRBV12-4 with TRBJ1-4; a weak D match, TRBD1 (6 bases). The CDR3 has 15 residues. CDR3 DNA sequence: TGTGCCAGCAGGGATCGGACAGCCGCCAATGAGAAACTGTTTTTT. Encoded protein: CASRDRTAANEKLFF.

As to this clonotype: Just one base apart from a much larger clone, this may be a read error. The CDR3 DNA sequence: TGCGCCAGCAGCCAAGATGTTAATAGCGGTTCTAGGATTTACAATGAGCAGTACTTC. Protein product: CASSQDVNSGSRIYNEQYF. J is TRBJ2-1 and V is TRBV4-3; tentatively, D is TRBD2 (6 bases). The J call may be wrong; the DNA end is better matched by TRBJ2-7. The germline V gene has CDR1 LGHNA and CDR2 YSLEER. The CDR3 extends over 19 amino acids.

The rearrangement uses TRBV29-1 and TRBJ2-3; 7 nucleotides align to TRBD1. This CDR3 contains 13 residues. Trimming took 7 bases from V and 4 from J; bases not matched to a gene: 8. The germline gives CDR1 SQVTM, CDR2 ANQGSEA. The CDR3 coding sequence is TGCAGCGCGGGCACAGGGGTTGCAGATACGCAGTATTTT. It specifies CSAGTGVADTQYF.

This sequence joins TRBV5-1 and TRBJ1-4; no clear D gene. Germline CDR1 SGHRS, CDR2 YFSETQ. The CDR3 covers 15 residues. Trimming shortened V by 0 bases and J by 4 bases, and 10 bases separated the two germline ends. The CDR3 loop reads CASSLGTGNNEKLFF. In DNA, the CDR3 is TGCGCCAGCAGCTTGGGGACCGGTAATAATGAAAAACTGTTTTTT.

The J gene is TRBJ2-1, the V gene TRBV10-3, with 12 bases lining up with TRBD2. Germline values: CDR1 ENHRY, CDR2 SYGVKD. CDR3 size: 13 residues. CDR3 residues: CASAASGGEEQFF. Written as DNA, the CDR3 is TGTGCATCAGCGGCTAGCGGGGGGGAGGAGCAGTTCTTC.

This clonotype was seen only a few times. The CDR3 here is CSSVTGNTEAFF. As DNA, the CDR3 is TGCAGTTCCGTGACTGGGAACACTGAAGCTTTCTTT. The genes are TRBV29-1 and TRBJ1-1; D is unresolved. The CDR3 spans 12 residues. CDR1 is SQVTM and CDR2 is ANQGSEA in the germline V gene.

This clonotype was observed once. The genes are TRBV12-3 or TRBV12-4 and TRBJ2-1; D not resolved. Trimming pared 5 bases from V and 9 bases from J, leaving 14 bases between. The CDR3 covers 13 residues. CDR3 sequence: CASSHPAACEQFF. DNA of the CDR3: TGTGCCAGCAGTCACCCCGCGGCGTGTGAGCAGTTCTTC.

This clonotype was found a few times. The chain links TRBV11-3 to TRBJ2-1, with TRBD2 matching 8 bases. With the DNA end fitting TRBJ2-7 better, the J assignment may be wrong. CDR1 is SGHNT and CDR2 is YENEEA in the germline V gene. This CDR3 is 15 amino acids long. This CDR3 is CASSSRGGLYNEQYF. CDR3 DNA sequence: TGTGCCAGCAGCAGCCGGGGGGGACTTTACAATGAGCAGTACTTC.